Shown below are 23 T cell receptor beta chains from a single sample sequenced in a study of T cells in Graves' hyperthyroidism and ophthalmopathy. Amplification of TCR beta CDR3 regions was performed using RNA transcripts as template. First-round RT-PCR targeting the TCR CDR3 was performed with the HTBI primer set. TCRdb redid the calling of the multiplex PCR reads with MiXCR, one entry per CDR3 protein. This table holds about 640,000 distinct CDR3 sequences, 14% found once. Sample: blood. Receptors were obtained from a woman in her forties or fifties with Graves' ophthalmopathy.

This clonotype has only one observation. The chain couples TRBV6-5 to TRBJ1-5, with D unclear. With 4 bases removed from V and 7 bases from J, the gap between germline ends came to 17 bases. This CDR3 has 15 residues. Germline CDR1 MNHEY, CDR2 SVGAGI. CDR3 residues: CASSLSPLGEQPQHF. The CDR3 DNA reads as TGTGCCAGCAGTTTATCCCCCCTCGGCGAGCAGCCCCAGCATTTT.

This clonotype was observed a few times. The chain links TRBV10-3 to TRBJ2-7; 9 bases align to TRBD1. This CDR3 region has 14 residues. V was clipped by 6 bases and J by 5 bases; unmatched bases: 8. The germline gives CDR1 ENHRY, CDR2 SYGVKD. CDR3 sequence: CAISNRDRVHEQYF. The CDR3 DNA is TGTGCCATCAGCAACCGGGACAGGGTCCACGAGCAGTACTTC.

In its sample, this clonotype was seen many times. The chain joins TRBV11-2 to TRBJ2-1; 11 bases match TRBD2. This CDR3 is built from 18 residues. Germline assignment: CDR1 SGHAT and CDR2 FQNNGV. Unmatched junction bases numbered 8, after V lost 2 bases and J lost 2 bases. This CDR3 is CASSLYVAGGPPYNEQFF. The CDR3 DNA is TGTGCCAGCAGCTTATATGTAGCGGGAGGGCCCCCCTACAATGAGCAGTTCTTC.

This clonotype was observed a few times. The gene calls are TRBV28 and TRBJ2-5, with a tentative D call TRBD1 (7 bases). V lost 6 bases and J lost 2, with 16 bases in between. Germline-derived CDR1 and CDR2 are MDHEN and SYDVKM. The CDR3 contains 15 residues. The CDR3 nucleotides are TGTGCCAGCAGCCTCCGACAGGGAGGTCAAGAGACCCAGTACTTC. Translated: CASSLRQGGQETQYF. Full variable domain (rest looked up from reference TRBV28 and TRBJ2-5): DVKVTQSSRYLVKRTGEKVFLECVQDMDHENMFWYRQDPGLGLRLIYFSYDVKMKEKGDIPEGYSVSREKKERFSLILESASTNQTSMYLCASSLRQGGQETQYFGPGTRLLVL.

This clonotype turned up a few times. The V gene is TRBV14, the J gene TRBJ1-2, with no clear D. Germline CDR1 and CDR2: SGHDN and FVKESK. Trimming shortened V by 6 bases and J by 3 bases, and 11 bases separated the two germline ends. The CDR3 runs 13 residues. Here the CDR3 reads CASSRNSYYGYTF. DNA of the CDR3: TGTGCCAGCAGTCGTAACAGCTACTATGGCTACACCTTC.

The chain couples TRBV7-2 to TRBJ2-7; 14 bases are a match to TRBD2. Germline V gives CDR1 SGHTA, CDR2 FQGNSA. The length of the CDR3 is 18 residues. Unmatched junction bases numbered 9, after V lost 3 bases and J lost 2 bases. CDR3: CASSFPTGTSGRTYEQYF. In DNA form, the CDR3 reads TGTGCCAGCAGCTTTCCTACCGGGACTAGCGGGAGAACCTACGAGCAGTACTTC.

In its sample, this clonotype was seen many times. J is TRBJ1-2 and V is TRBV3-1; D unclear. Trimming cost V 1 base and J 3 bases, with 3 bases left between them. This CDR3 has 12 residues. CDR1 is LGHDT and CDR2 is YNNKEL in the germline V gene (reference sequence). Here the CDR3 DNA reads TGTGCCAGCAGCCAAGCCGACTATGGCTACACCTTC. Amino acids: CASSQADYGYTF.

This clonotype has a count of ten or more. This sequence joins TRBV6-2 or TRBV6-3 and TRBJ2-7, with 11 bases identical to TRBD1. The CDR3 runs to 13 residues. Unmatched junction bases numbered 1, after V lost 8 bases and J lost 1 base. The germline V gene has CDR1 MNHEY and CDR2 SVGEGT. The CDR3 loop reads CASGTGGSYEQYF. DNA of the CDR3: TGTGCCAGCGGGACAGGGGGGTCCTACGAGCAGTACTTC.

The rearrangement uses TRBV6-1 and TRBJ2-3; D might be TRBD1 or TRBD2, each matching 5 bases. Germline CDR1 is MNHNS and CDR2 is SASEGT. V lost 2 bases to trimming and J lost 0 bases, with 15 bases between them. This CDR3 has 17 amino acids. The CDR3 DNA reads TGTGCCAGCAGTGAACGGGGCGGAGCCCCCAGCACAGATACGCAGTATTTT. It yields the protein CASSERGGAPSTDTQYF.

CDR3 sequence reads: CAVSYKTSGPTDTQYF. As DNA, the CDR3 is TGTGCCGTATCCTATAAGACTAGCGGACCCACAGATACGCAGTATTTT. The chain employs TRBV24-1 and TRBJ2-3; 9 bases are shared with TRBD2. This CDR3 is built from 16 residues. Losses at the gene ends were 12 bases for V and 2 bases for J; bases not matched to a gene: 14. Germline CDR1 is KGHDR and CDR2 is SFDVKD.

This clonotype has a count of ten or more. This chain links TRBV28 with TRBJ2-1; either TRBD1 or TRBD2 may supply D (6 bases each). Germline CDR1 and CDR2: MDHEN and SYDVKM. The CDR3 runs to 16 residues. V lost 1 base and J 12 bases, leaving 22 bases between the germline ends. The CDR3 is CASSLLGPPGAGRQFF. CDR3 DNA: TGTGCCAGCAGTTTATTGGGCCCTCCGGGGGCGGGGCGGCAGTTCTTC.

This clonotype was picked up many times. The gene calls are TRBV7-2 and TRBJ2-1; possible D gene TRBD2, 6 bases. The ends were cut back, 6 bases at V and 5 bases at J, with 11 bases in the middle. Germline V gives CDR1 SGHTA, CDR2 FQGNSA. The CDR3 runs to 13 residues. CDR3 sequence: CASRLAQHNEQFF. Here the CDR3 DNA reads TGTGCCAGCAGACTAGCCCAACACAATGAGCAGTTCTTC.

This clonotype was detected a few times. J is TRBJ2-7 and V is TRBV24-1; 7 bases map to TRBD2. The CDR3 runs to 13 residues. From germline, CDR1 is KGHDR and CDR2 SFDVKD. With V trimmed by 5 bases and J by 7 bases, 7 bases remained unmatched. This chain's CDR3 is CATSVSYGGEQYF. The CDR3 bases are TGTGCCACCAGTGTTTCCTACGGGGGGGAGCAGTACTTC.

V is TRBV10-3 and J is TRBJ2-2; D is perhaps TRBD1 (5 bases). The CDR3 totals 13 residues. V dropped 11 bases and J dropped 7 bases, with 17 bases sitting between them. CDR1 and CDR2 from the germline V gene are ENHRY and SYGVKD. CDR3 bases: TGTGCCTCGCTGGGGCTTGACGTCGGGGAGCTGTTTTTT. Amino acid sequence: CASLGLDVGELFF.

This clonotype was counted at least ten times. J is TRBJ1-1 and V is TRBV12-3 or TRBV12-4, with a possible D match to TRBD1 (5 bases). This CDR3 spans 12 amino acids. V lost 9 bases and J 4 bases, leaving 12 bases between the germline ends. CDR3 nucleotide sequence: TGTGCCAGTAGCACAGGTGTCACTGAAGCTTTCTTT. It yields the protein CASSTGVTEAFF.

This clonotype was found a few times. The chain combines TRBV10-3 with TRBJ2-3; TRBD2 might be the D (6 bases). CDR3 length: 13 amino acids. The germline CDR1 and CDR2 sequences are ENHRY and SYGVKD. V was trimmed by 8 bases and J by 1 base, leaving 10 bases between them. CDR3 DNA sequence: TGTGCCATCGCGGCTAGCGGCACAGATACGCAGTATTTT. It encodes CAIAASGTDTQYF.

This rearrangement joins TRBV19 to TRBJ1-1; 8 bases line up with TRBD1. The CDR3 has 12 residues. V gave up 10 bases and J gave up 7 bases; unmatched junction bases: 8. Per the germline V gene, CDR1 is LNHDA and CDR2 is SQIVND (reference sequence). The CDR3 DNA reads as TGTGCCACTAGCAGGGGGCTTGGTGAAGCTTTCTTT. Translation gives CATSRGLGEAFF.

There are many counts of this clonotype. The rearrangement links TRBV30 to TRBJ2-5; 8 bases match TRBD1. Unmatched junction bases numbered 15, after V lost 6 bases and J lost 3 bases. Germline CDR1 GTSNPN, CDR2 SVGIG (reference sequence). The CDR3 is made up of 16 amino acids. The CDR3 protein is CACRNTQGADEETQYF. CDR3 nucleotide sequence: TGTGCCTGCCGAAACACCCAGGGGGCTGATGAAGAGACCCAGTACTTC.

The sample holds many counts of this clonotype. The V and J genes are TRBV28 and TRBJ2-1; 7 positions match TRBD1. There are 17 residues in the CDR3. CDR1 is MDHEN, CDR2 SYDVKM, per germline. J gave up 7 bases and V 1 base, and 13 bases lay outside the gene matches. The CDR3 DNA is TGTGCCAGCAGTTTATATAGGACAGGTTTTATAGTGAATGAGCAGTTCTTC. Protein sequence: CASSLYRTGFIVNEQFF.

This rearrangement joins TRBV7-9 to TRBJ2-7; no reliable D call. The CDR3 runs to 16 residues. Germline loops: CDR1 SEHNR, CDR2 FQNEAQ (reference sequence). V was pared by 1 base and J by 5 bases, with 18 bases between. The CDR3 here is CASSLVGSSEVHEQYF. The DNA of the CDR3 is TGTGCCAGCAGCTTAGTTGGGTCATCTGAAGTCCACGAGCAGTACTTC.

This clonotype has at least ten counts. This chain links TRBV12-3 or TRBV12-4 with TRBJ1-1; tentative D call: TRBD1 (6 bases). Trimming removed 6 bases from V and 3 bases from J, with 17 bases in between. The CDR3 has 15 residues. CDR3 sequence (DNA): TGTGCCAGCAGCCCTACAGGGTTCGGGGACACTGAAGCTTTCTTT. Its protein is CASSPTGFGDTEAFF.

The gene calls are TRBV19 and TRBJ2-1; D gene unclear. Germline V CDR1 and CDR2: LNHDA, SQIVND (reference sequence). V gave up 0 bases and J gave up 4 bases, with 10 bases separating them. There are 15 residues in the CDR3. The CDR3 bases are TGTGCCAGTAGTATAGAAGTGGCAGAATACAATGAGCAGTTCTTC. It is translated as CASSIEVAEYNEQFF.

This clonotype was recorded at least ten times. The chain recombines TRBV2 with TRBJ2-1, with unresolved D. The CDR3 spans 14 residues. V was shortened by 5 bases and J by 1 base, with 9 bases between the two germline ends. CDR1 and CDR2 from the germline V gene are SNHLY and FYNNEI. CDR3 coding DNA: TGTGCCAGCAGTCAGGTTCCGTCCTACAATGAGCAGTTCTTC. Its protein product is CASSQVPSYNEQFF. The complete variable domain, with remaining parts taken from reference TRBV2 and TRBJ2-1, reads EPEVTQTPSHQVTQMGQEVILRCVPISNHLYFYWYRQILGQKVEFLVSFYNNEISEKSEIFDDQFSVERPDGSNFTLKIRSTKLEDSAMYFCASSQVPSYNEQFFGPGTRLTVL.